Listed here are 29 T cell receptor beta chains from one sample, sequenced in a study of CD8 T cells in ankylosing spondylitis. In TCRdb, the 5' RACE reads were re-called with MiXCR into one record per CDR3 protein. The sample records about 250,000 distinct CDR3 sequences, about 10% being singletons. The source material was blood, either unsorted or a sorted T cell fraction (not recorded which). Every receptor here comes from a male donor with ankylosing spondylitis or in good health (not recorded which).

The sample holds many counts of this clonotype. The chain joins TRBV3-1 to TRBJ2-3; D is unclear. V shed 3 bases and J shed 5 bases, with 18 bases lying between them. Germline assignment: CDR1 LGHDT and CDR2 YNNKEL (reference sequence). The CDR3 is 16 residues long. Here the CDR3 DNA reads TGTGCCAGCAGCCACGAGTTAGAAAACGCAGGAGATACGCAGTATTTT. Translating it yields CASSHELENAGDTQYF.

This clonotype has at least ten counts. This chain connects TRBV20-1 to TRBJ1-2; D remains ambiguous. The V end lost 3 bases, the J end lost 4 bases, and 15 bases lay between the germline ends. In germline, CDR1 is DFQATT, CDR2 SNEGSKA (reference sequence). CDR3 length: 14 amino acids. CDR3 in DNA: TGCAGTGCTAGCTTCGAAATAACCCCCTATGGCTACACCTTC. It yields the protein CSASFEITPYGYTF.

This clonotype was recorded at least ten times. The gene calls are TRBV7-9 and TRBJ2-7; 7 nucleotides line up with TRBD1. Germline values: CDR1 SEHNR, CDR2 FQNEAQ (reference sequence). V lost 4 bases, J lost 6 bases, and 9 bases stayed unmatched. The CDR3 is 14 residues long. CDR3 loop: CASSSGQVKGEQYF. The CDR3 DNA is TGTGCCAGCAGCTCTGGACAGGTTAAAGGCGAGCAGTACTTC.

This clonotype was detected many times. The gene calls are TRBV3-1 and TRBJ2-5; D perhaps matches TRBD2 (7 bases). V was trimmed by 4 bases and J by 5 bases, leaving 14 bases between them. This CDR3 contains 14 residues. From germline, CDR1 is LGHDT and CDR2 YNNKEL (reference sequence). The CDR3: CASSRGQGGETQYF. As DNA, the CDR3 is TGTGCCAGCAGCCGGGGGCAGGGAGGGGAGACCCAGTACTTC.

There are many counts of this clonotype. This chain uses TRBV10-3 with TRBJ1-5; weak D call: TRBD1 (6 bases). Trimming pared 6 bases from V and 3 bases from J, leaving 18 bases between. The CDR3 spans 16 residues. Germline V lookup: CDR1 ENHRY, CDR2 SYGVKD. CDR3 nucleotides: TGTGCCATCAGCGCGGGGGGGGGCGACGTCAATCAGCCCCAGCATTTT. It encodes CAISAGGGDVNQPQHF.

This clonotype was counted at least ten times. This rearrangement joins TRBV29-1 to TRBJ2-1, with TRBD1 identical over 8 bases. Trimming took 8 bases from V and 7 from J; bases not matched to a gene: 7. This CDR3 is 12 amino acids long. The germline V gene encodes CDR1 SQVTM and CDR2 ANQGSEA. This CDR3 reads CSPGTGPNEQFF. The CDR3 nucleotides are TGCAGCCCCGGGACAGGCCCTAATGAGCAGTTCTTC.

This clonotype was detected ten times or more. The chain combines TRBV4-2 with TRBJ1-1; D is ambiguous. V was pared by 1 base and J by 1 base, with 10 bases between. Germline lookup yields CDR1 LGHNA and CDR2 YNFKEQ. The length of the CDR3 is 15 residues. CDR3 protein: CASSQVTPSNTEAFF. The CDR3 nucleotides are TGTGCCAGCAGCCAAGTTACACCGTCGAACACTGAAGCTTTCTTT.

This clonotype was counted ten times or more. The J gene is TRBJ2-1, the V gene TRBV30; no clear D gene. The length of the CDR3 is 13 residues. From germline, CDR1 is GTSNPN and CDR2 SVGIG (reference sequence). V was pared by 0 bases and J by 9 bases, with 12 bases between. The CDR3 region is CAWSVSHMIEQFF. CDR3 coding DNA: TGTGCCTGGAGTGTTAGTCACATGATTGAGCAGTTCTTC.

This clonotype was found many times. CDR3 loop: CSAEQGPFLSGLQYF. The CDR3 nucleotides are TGCAGTGCTGAACAGGGGCCCTTCCTTAGCGGGCTGCAGTATTTT. The gene calls are TRBV20-1 and TRBJ2-3; either TRBD1 or TRBD2 may fit D (7 bases each). V shed 5 bases and J shed 11 bases, with 26 bases lying between them. Germline V gives CDR1 DFQATT, CDR2 SNEGSKA (reference sequence). The CDR3 is 15 amino acids.

This clonotype was recorded at least ten times. The chain links TRBV12-3 or TRBV12-4 to TRBJ1-5; D is perhaps TRBD1 (5 bases). The V end lost 6 bases, the J end lost 3 bases, and 9 bases lay between the germline ends. The CDR3 extends over 13 amino acids. The CDR3 nucleotides are TGTGCCAGCAGGGGGGGGGTCAATCAGCCCCAGCATTTT. This sequence encodes CASRGGVNQPQHF.

The table lists this clonotype with many counts. The chain combines TRBV7-2 with TRBJ1-1, with 9 positions matching TRBD1. Per germline, CDR1 SGHTA and CDR2 FQGNSA. CDR3 length equals 15 residues. The junction had 8 bases not matched to a gene; V was cut back by 3 bases and J by 6 bases. The CDR3 spells CASSFGTGSRAEAFF. The CDR3 nucleotides are TGTGCCAGCAGCTTCGGGACAGGGTCAAGGGCTGAAGCTTTCTTT.

This chain uses TRBV15 with TRBJ2-1; 8 nucleotides line up with TRBD2. This CDR3 is 16 amino acids long. Germline-derived CDR1 and CDR2 are LNHNV and YYDKDF (reference sequence). The V gene end was trimmed by 1 base and the J gene end by 5 bases; junction bases not matched to a gene: 7. CDR3 DNA: TGTGCCACCAGCAGAGGAGGTACTAGCGGCCACAATGAGCAGTTCTTC. Its translation: CATSRGGTSGHNEQFF.

The chain carries TRBV10-1 and TRBJ1-4; D uncertain. There are 14 residues in the CDR3. V shed 2 bases and J shed 5 bases, with 9 bases lying between them. The germline V gene has CDR1 WNHNN and CDR2 SYGVQD (reference sequence). The chain's CDR3 is CASSEGGSNEKLFF. The CDR3 DNA follows: TGCGCCAGCAGTGAGGGCGGCTCCAATGAAAAACTGTTTTTT.

The chain joins TRBV30 to TRBJ2-1; 9 positions agree with TRBD2. V lost 5 bases, J lost 8 bases, and 13 bases stayed unmatched. The germline V gene encodes CDR1 GTSNPN and CDR2 SVGIG (reference sequence). CDR3 size: 15 residues. CDR3 in amino acids: CAWYQREALADEQFF. In nucleotides, the CDR3 is TGTGCCTGGTATCAGCGGGAGGCCTTGGCGGATGAGCAGTTCTTC. Full variable domain (outside the CDR3, taken from reference TRBV30 and TRBJ2-1): SQTIHQWPATLVQPVGSPLSLECTVEGTSNPNLYWYRQAAGRGLQLLFYSVGIGQISSEVPQNLSASRPQDRQFILSSKKLLLSDSGFYLCAWYQREALADEQFFGPGTRLTVL.

This clonotype was seen many times. The rearrangement uses TRBV29-1 and TRBJ2-7; D perhaps matches TRBD1 (6 bases). V dropped 5 bases and J dropped 7 bases, with 9 bases sitting between them. Germline V gene sequence: CDR1 SQVTM, CDR2 ANQGSEA. This CDR3 has 10 amino acids. The CDR3 DNA reads TGCAGCGTTACGACAGGAGAGCAGTACTTC. The encoded protein is CSVTTGEQYF.

This chain joins TRBV7-9 and TRBJ1-6, with TRBD1 matching 8 bases. The CDR3 consists of 15 residues. With 5 bases clipped from V and 14 bases from J, the junction kept 14 bases outside the gene matches. The germline V gene encodes CDR1 SEHNR and CDR2 FQNEAQ (reference sequence). The CDR3 nucleotides read TGTGCCAGCAGCCCTAGTGGGACAGGCGCTGAATCCCTCCACTTT. Translated, it gives CASSPSGTGAESLHF.

This clonotype has at least ten counts. The chain employs TRBV5-1 and TRBJ1-2, with TRBD1 identical over 7 bases. The germline gives CDR1 SGHRS, CDR2 YFSETQ. The CDR3 runs 15 residues. The J segment lost 3 bases and the V segment lost 6 bases, leaving 11 bases of the junction unmatched. The CDR3 DNA sequence: TGCGCCAGCACCGAGGGACAGAGGGCTTACTATGGCTACACCTTC. Residues: CASTEGQRAYYGYTF.

This rearrangement joins TRBV20-1 to TRBJ1-6, with D perhaps TRBD1 (6 bases). V lost 8 bases to trimming and J lost 6 bases, with 17 bases between them. The CDR3 is made up of 14 amino acids. Germline V gene data show CDR1 as DFQATT and CDR2 as SNEGSKA (reference sequence). CDR3 region: CSYRRGAINSPLHF. In nucleotides, the CDR3 is TGCAGTTATAGGAGGGGGGCGATTAATTCACCCCTCCACTTT.

The chain joins TRBV29-1 to TRBJ1-2, with D possibly TRBD1 on 5 matching bases. CDR1 is SQVTM, CDR2 ANQGSEA, per germline. This CDR3 is built from 11 residues. Trimming cost V 8 bases and J 5 bases, with 12 bases left between them. In DNA, the CDR3 is TGCAGCCAACCGGGACCTTATGGCTACACCTTC. It translates to CSQPGPYGYTF.

The V gene is TRBV7-2, the J gene TRBJ2-3; D is unclear. Trimming left V 4 bases short and J 3 bases short, with 17 bases between. Per the germline V gene, CDR1 is SGHTA and CDR2 is FQGNSA. There are 16 residues in the CDR3. CDR3 DNA: TGTGCCAGCAGCTACGGAGACTCCTATCTTACAGATACGCAGTATTTT. Protein: CASSYGDSYLTDTQYF.

This clonotype occurred a few times. The V gene is TRBV7-2, the J gene TRBJ2-1; 9 bases line up with TRBD2. The CDR3 is 17 amino acids. The germline CDR1 and CDR2 sequences are SGHTA and FQGNSA. V lost 5 bases, J lost 4 bases, and 12 bases stayed unmatched. CDR3 sequence (DNA): TGTGCCAGCAGCCTCCTTAGCGGGGGCAGACAATACAATGAGCAGTTCTTC. It specifies CASSLLSGGRQYNEQFF.

This clonotype was counted at least ten times. The chain carries TRBV3-1 and TRBJ1-3; D is unclear. CDR3 size: 16 residues. Germline V gene sequence: CDR1 LGHDT, CDR2 YNNKEL (reference sequence). V was trimmed by 1 base and J by 0 bases, leaving 10 bases between them. The CDR3 region has the DNA TGTGCCAGCAGCCAAGTGGGTGGCTCCTCTGGAAACACCATATATTTT. This codes for CASSQVGGSSGNTIYF.

This clonotype was counted ten times or more. The CDR3, as DNA: TGCGCCAGCAGCTTGGGAGTGGGGGGGGCACTTCGGGGTGAAGCTTTCTTT. Translating it yields CASSLGVGGALRGEAFF. This sequence joins TRBV5-1 and TRBJ1-1; weak D call: TRBD1 (6 bases). This CDR3 comprises 17 residues. The germline V and J ends were trimmed by 0 bases and 7 bases, with 22 bases remaining between them. Germline V gives CDR1 SGHRS, CDR2 YFSETQ.

In its sample, this clonotype was seen many times. The chain links TRBV14 to TRBJ2-1; D not resolved. Per the germline V gene, CDR1 is SGHDN and CDR2 is FVKESK. Trimming pared 4 bases from V and 4 bases from J, leaving 11 bases between. This CDR3 has 14 residues. CDR3 bases: TGTGCCAGCAGCCTCCGCCGTACTTACAATGAGCAGTTCTTC. Translation: CASSLRRTYNEQFF.

The sample holds many counts of this clonotype. The rearrangement joins TRBV4-1 to TRBJ2-1, with 9 bases aligning to TRBD2. V lost 1 base, J lost 7 bases, and 8 bases stayed unmatched. The CDR3 is 16 amino acids. The V gene's germline CDR1 is MGHRA and CDR2 YSYEKL. CDR3 amino acids: CASSQGSASGKNEQFF. The CDR3 bases are TGCGCCAGCAGCCAAGGTAGCGCTAGCGGGAAAAATGAGCAGTTCTTC.

This clonotype has only a few counts. The CDR3 loop is CASSFLGADTEAFF. DNA of the CDR3: TGTGCCAGCAGCTTTCTGGGGGCCGACACTGAAGCTTTCTTT. This rearrangement joins TRBV11-1 to TRBJ1-1; perhaps TRBD1 as D (6 bases). Between the trimmed V and J ends, which lost 3 bases and 3 bases, there was a span of 11 bases. The CDR3 spans 14 residues. CDR1 is SGHAT, CDR2 FQDESV, per germline (reference sequence).

This clonotype was picked up many times. The chain's CDR3 is CASSSHRGLINSPLHF. CDR3 in DNA: TGTGCCAGCAGTTCCCACAGGGGGCTGATTAATTCACCCCTCCACTTT. The chain recombines TRBV27 with TRBJ1-6; 9 bases are a match to TRBD1. Germline V lookup: CDR1 MNHEY, CDR2 SMNVEV (reference sequence). The CDR3 extends over 16 amino acids. J was trimmed by 6 bases and V by 4 bases; bases with no gene match: 7.

This clonotype has more than one count but fewer than ten. The chain uses TRBV7-9 and TRBJ2-1; 7 bases map to TRBD1. Germline V gene data show CDR1 as SEHNR and CDR2 as FQNEAQ (reference sequence). This CDR3 contains 15 residues. Trimming took 5 bases from V and 3 from J; bases not matched to a gene: 7. CDR3 nucleotides: TGTGCCAGCAGCCCTGGACAGGCGATCTACAATGAGCAGTTCTTC. It specifies CASSPGQAIYNEQFF.

This clonotype was detected a few times. The genes are TRBV7-7 and TRBJ2-7; 12 bases fit TRBD1. V was clipped by 3 bases and J by 5 bases; unmatched bases: 5. Germline V CDR1 and CDR2: SSHAT, FNYEAQ (reference sequence). This CDR3 is built from 15 residues. CDR3: CASSFGTGGQDEQYF. The DNA of the CDR3 is TGTGCCAGCAGCTTCGGGACAGGGGGCCAAGACGAGCAGTACTTC.